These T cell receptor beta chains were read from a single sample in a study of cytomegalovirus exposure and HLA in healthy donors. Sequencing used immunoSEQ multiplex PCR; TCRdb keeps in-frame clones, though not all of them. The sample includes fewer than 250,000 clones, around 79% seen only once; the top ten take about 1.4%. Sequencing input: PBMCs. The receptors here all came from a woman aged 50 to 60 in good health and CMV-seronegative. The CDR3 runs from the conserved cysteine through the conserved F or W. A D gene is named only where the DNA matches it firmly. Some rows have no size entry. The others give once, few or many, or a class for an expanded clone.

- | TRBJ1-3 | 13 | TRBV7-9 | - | TGTGCCAGCAGCTTCTTCTCTGGAAACACCATATATTTT | CASSFFSGNTIYF
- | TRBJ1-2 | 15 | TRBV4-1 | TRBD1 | TGCGCCAGCAGCCAGTCTGCCGGGACAGGGCATGGCTACACCTTC | CASSQSAGTGHGYTF
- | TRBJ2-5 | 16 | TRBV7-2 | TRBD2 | TGTGCCAGCAGCTTTAGCGGGGGGTCCACCCAAGAGACCCAGTACTTC | CASSFSGGSTQETQYF
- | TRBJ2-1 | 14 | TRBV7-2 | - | TGTGCCAGCAGCTTGCGGGGCAGTTACAATGAGCAGTTCTTC | CASSLRGSYNEQFF
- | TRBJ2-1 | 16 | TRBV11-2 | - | TGTGCCAGCAGCCCCCCCGTAGCGCCTACCTACAATGAGCAGTTCTTC | CASSPPVAPTYNEQFF
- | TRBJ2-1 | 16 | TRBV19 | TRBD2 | TGTGCCAGTAGTCGTCTAGCGGGGGGGTCCTACAATGAGCAGTTCTTC | CASSRLAGGSYNEQFF
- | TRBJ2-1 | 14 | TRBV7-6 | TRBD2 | TGTGCCAGCAGCTTTACTAGCGGGACTAATGAGCAGTTCTTC | CASSFTSGTNEQFF
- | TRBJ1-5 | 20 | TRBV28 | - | TGTGCCAGCAGTTCGGGAAACCCCGGTGGGCGGGGGACTAGCAATCAGCCCCAGCATTTT | CASSSGNPGGRGTSNQPQHF
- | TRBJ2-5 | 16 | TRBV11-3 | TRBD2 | TGTGCCAGCAGCATACAGCTAGCGGGGGGCCAAGAGACCCAGTACTTC | CASSIQLAGGQETQYF
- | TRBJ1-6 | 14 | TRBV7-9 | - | TGTGCCAGCAGCTTACCCGGACACAATTCACCCCTCCACTTT | CASSLPGHNSPLHF
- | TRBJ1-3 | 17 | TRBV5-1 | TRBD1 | TGCGCCAGCAGCTTGACGGCCAGGGGGCAAGCTGGAAACACCATATATTTT | CASSLTARGQAGNTIYF
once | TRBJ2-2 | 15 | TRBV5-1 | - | TGCGCCAGCAACAAGGGAGGAACGAACACCGGGGAGCTGTTTTTT | CASNKGGTNTGELFF
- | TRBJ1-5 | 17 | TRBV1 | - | TGCACCAGCAGCCAAGATTCAAGTTTAGGGGGTAATCAGCCCCAGCATTTT | CTSSQDSSLGGNQPQHF
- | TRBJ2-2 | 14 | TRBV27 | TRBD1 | TGTGCCAGCAGCCGACAGGGGTACACCGGGGAGCTGTTTTTT | CASSRQGYTGELFF
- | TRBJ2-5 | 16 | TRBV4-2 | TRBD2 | TGTGCCAGCAGCCAAGGGCCAGCGGGAGGACAAGAGACCCAGTACTTC | CASSQGPAGGQETQYF
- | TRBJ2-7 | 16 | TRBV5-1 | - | TGCGCCAGCAGCTTGATCACAGCCAAGGGGTCCTACGAGCAGTACTTC | CASSLITAKGSYEQYF
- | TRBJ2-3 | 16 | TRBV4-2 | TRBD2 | TGTGCCAGCAGCCCGCCCGGGACTAGCGGCACAGATACGCAGTATTTT | CASSPPGTSGTDTQYF
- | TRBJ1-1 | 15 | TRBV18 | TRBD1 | TGTGCCAGCTCACCAACGGGACAGCCGAACACTGAAGCTTTCTTT | CASSPTGQPNTEAFF
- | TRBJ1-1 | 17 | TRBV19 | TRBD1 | TGTGCCAGTAGTATAGCGGGGCAGGGGGCGATGAACACTGAAGCTTTCTTT | CASSIAGQGAMNTEAFF
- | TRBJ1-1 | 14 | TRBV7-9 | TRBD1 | TGTGCCAGCAGCCAGACAGGGGAGGCCACTGAAGCTTTCTTT | CASSQTGEATEAFF
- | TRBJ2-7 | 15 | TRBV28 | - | TGTGCCAGCACCACCCCTTCTGGCCGGGTCTACGAGCAGTACTTC | CASTTPSGRVYEQYF
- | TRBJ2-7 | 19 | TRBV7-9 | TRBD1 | TGTGCCAGCAGCCATCCTGGGACAGGGGCTACCTCAAGCTCCTACGAGCAGTACTTC | CASSHPGTGATSSSYEQYF
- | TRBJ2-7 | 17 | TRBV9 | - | TGTGCCAGCAGCGTAGGAAGGGCGGGTCAGAGCTCCTACGAGCAGTACTTC | CASSVGRAGQSSYEQYF
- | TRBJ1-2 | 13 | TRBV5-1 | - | TGCGCCAGCAGCTTGGAAGGGGCCTATGGCTACACCTTC | CASSLEGAYGYTF
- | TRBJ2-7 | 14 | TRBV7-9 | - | TGTGCCAGCAGCCAGGGTGGCAGGCAATACGAGCAGTACTTC | CASSQGGRQYEQYF
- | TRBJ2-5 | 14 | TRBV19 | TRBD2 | TGTGCCAGTACCTTAGCGGGAGCCGGAGAGACCCAGTACTTC | CASTLAGAGETQYF
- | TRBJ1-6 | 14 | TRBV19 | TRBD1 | TGTGCCAGCGAACAGGGGGCCCTTAATTCACCCCTCCACTTT | CASEQGALNSPLHF
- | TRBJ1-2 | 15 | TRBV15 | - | TGTGCCACCAGCAGCAGTCGGGGGGCGAACTATGGCTACACCTTC | CATSSSRGANYGYTF
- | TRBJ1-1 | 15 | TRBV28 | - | TGTGCCAGCAGTTTTGGGGGGGCCGGGAACACTGAAGCTTTCTTT | CASSFGGAGNTEAFF
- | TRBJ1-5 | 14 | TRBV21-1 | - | TGTGCCAGCAGCCACAGGGGAACCAATCAGCCCCAGCATTTT | CASSHRGTNQPQHF
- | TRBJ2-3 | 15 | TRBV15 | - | TGTGCCACCAGCAGCGGGAGCACCCTCGAAGATACGCAGTATTTT | CATSSGSTLEDTQYF
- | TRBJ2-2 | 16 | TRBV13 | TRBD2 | TGTGCCAGCAGCCCCCGACTAGCGGAGAACACCGGGGAGCTGTTTTTT | CASSPRLAENTGELFF
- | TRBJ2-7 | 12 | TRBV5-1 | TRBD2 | TGCGCCAGCAGAGGGGAGGGCCACGAGCAGTACTTC | CASRGEGHEQYF
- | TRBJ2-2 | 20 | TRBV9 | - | TGTGCCAGCAGCCCAGACCCTTGGGGGACCGGGACTGAGAACACCGGGGAGCTGTTTTTT | CASSPDPWGTGTENTGELFF
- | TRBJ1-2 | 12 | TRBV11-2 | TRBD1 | TGTGCCAGCAGCTTTTCCCAGGGGGTCTACACCTTC | CASSFSQGVYTF
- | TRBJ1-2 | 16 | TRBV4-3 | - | TGCGCCAGCAGCCAAGATATGGGGGGGGTAGGGTATGGCTACACCTTC | CASSQDMGGVGYGYTF
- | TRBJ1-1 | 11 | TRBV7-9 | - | TGTGCCAGCAGCTTAACATACGAAGCTTTCTTT | CASSLTYEAFF
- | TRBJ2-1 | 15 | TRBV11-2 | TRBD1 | TGTGCCAGCAGCTTTGACAGGGGAGCCTACAATGAGCAGTTCTTC | CASSFDRGAYNEQFF
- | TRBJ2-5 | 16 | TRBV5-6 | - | TGTGCCAGCAGCTTGGAAAGGGGCTTGGCCCAAGAGACCCAGTACTTC | CASSLERGLAQETQYF
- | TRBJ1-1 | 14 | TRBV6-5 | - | TGTGCCAGCACCAAGGGGGTAAGAAACACTGAAGCTTTCTTT | CASTKGVRNTEAFF
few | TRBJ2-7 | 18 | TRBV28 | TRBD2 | TGTGCCAGCAGTTCTGTCCTACGCGGGAGTAGGAGCTCCTACGAGCAGTACTTC | CASSSVLRGSRSSYEQYF
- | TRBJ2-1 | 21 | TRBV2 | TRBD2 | TGTGCCAGCAGTCCAATGGGGGGGGCCCCGGCCGGGACTAGGGGCTACAATGAGCAGTTCTTC | CASSPMGGAPAGTRGYNEQFF
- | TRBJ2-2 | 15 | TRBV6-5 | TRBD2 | TGTGCCAGCAGGATTAAGCGGGAGGCATCCGGGGAGCTGTTTTTT | CASRIKREASGELFF
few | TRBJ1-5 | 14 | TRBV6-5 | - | TGTGCCAGCAGCCCGGACGGGGGTAATCAGCCCCAGCATTTT | CASSPDGGNQPQHF